The 28 T cell receptor beta chains below come from one sample, sequenced in a study of T cells after yellow fever vaccination. TCRdb reprocessed the 5' RACE reads via MiXCR and lists one record per CDR3 protein. The sample comprises some 300,000 distinct CDR3 sequences, roughly 3.5% of which are singletons, and 23% rests with the top ten. The specimen comprised PBMCs, sampled on the day of the yellow fever booster vaccination. The receptors shown here come from a man between 18 and 29 years old who received the YFV17D yellow fever vaccine.

On this clonotype: A much larger clone is a single base away; this may be a read error. The chain has TRBV5-1 and TRBJ1-1; D is possibly TRBD1 (5 bases). This CDR3 has 14 amino acids. Germline V gives CDR1 SGHRS, CDR2 YFSETQ. V was shortened by 3 bases and J by 3 bases, with 12 bases between the two germline ends. CDR3 nucleotides: TGCGCCAGCAGCTGGTCGACAGTGTACACTGAAGCTTTCTTT. Amino acid sequence: CASSWSTVYTEAFF.

Regarding this clonotype: The junction does not match germline at one end; this may be a read error. The V and J genes are TRBV14 and TRBJ1-5, with 8 bases fitting TRBD1. Germline V lookup: CDR1 SGHDN, CDR2 FVKESK. The CDR3 sequence is 22 residues long. CDR3 DNA: TGTGCCAGCAGCCAAGATATATACACCCCCGGGACAGGAGGCTATAGCGATCAGCCCCAGCATTTT. Its protein product is CASSQDIYTPGTGGYSDQPQHF.

This clonotype was seen ten or more times. V and J are TRBV20-1 and TRBJ2-1; possible D gene TRBD2, 5 bases. CDR1 is DFQATT, CDR2 SNEGSKA, per germline (reference sequence). V lost 6 bases, J lost 0 bases, and 12 bases lay in between. CDR3 length: 14 amino acids. This chain's CDR3 is CSAPREGSYNEQFF. For the CDR3, the DNA is TGCAGTGCCCCACGAGAGGGCTCCTACAATGAGCAGTTCTTC.

At least ten counts were recorded for this clonotype. J is TRBJ2-1 and V is TRBV4-3; the match to TRBD2 covers 8 bases. The J segment lost 9 bases and the V segment lost 0 bases, leaving 10 bases of the junction unmatched. CDR1 is LGHNA, CDR2 YSLEER, per germline. The CDR3 contains 16 residues. This CDR3 is CASSQDQPGGPGEQFF. The CDR3 DNA is TGCGCCAGCAGCCAAGATCAACCGGGGGGGCCGGGTGAGCAGTTCTTC.

A word on this clonotype: Just one base apart from a much larger clone, this may be a read error. The rearrangement joins TRBV29-1 to TRBJ1-2; D remains unclear. The CDR3 loop spans 10 amino acids. The germline gives CDR1 SQVTM, CDR2 ANQGSEA. The CDR3 spells CRVKAYGYTF. The CDR3 nucleotides are TGCAGAGTTAAGGCCTATGGCTACACCTTC.

This clonotype was seen a handful of times. The rearrangement uses TRBV6-1 and TRBJ2-7; D is uncertain. Germline loops: CDR1 MNHNS, CDR2 SASEGT. This CDR3 is 15 amino acids long. Trimming left V 0 bases short and J 1 base short, with 10 bases between. In DNA, the CDR3 is TGTGCCAGCAGTGAAGCCGGGTGGGAATCCTACGAGCAGTACGTC. Its translation: CASSEAGWESYEQYV.

This clonotype has at least ten counts. The chain uses TRBV7-9 and TRBJ1-6, with D hard to call. The V gene's germline CDR1 is SEHNR and CDR2 FQNEAQ (reference sequence). This CDR3 region has 17 residues. The V end was cut by 4 bases, the J end by 0 bases, with 13 bases between. The CDR3 here is CASSSLRRSSYNSPLHF. CDR3 DNA sequence: TGTGCCAGCAGCTCACTCAGGCGAAGCTCCTATAATTCACCCCTCCACTTT.

The CDR3 coding sequence is TGTGCCAGCAGCATGACAGGGGATGGGGGCTACACCTTC. This gives the protein CASSMTGDGGYTF. The rearrangement joins TRBV7-9 to TRBJ1-2, with 8 positions matching TRBD1. The CDR3 consists of 13 residues. V lost 5 bases, J lost 8 bases, and 7 bases stayed unmatched. Germline assignment: CDR1 SEHNR and CDR2 FQNEAQ (reference sequence).

This rearrangement joins TRBV4-3 to TRBJ2-7, with D tentatively TRBD2 (7 bases). The V gene's germline CDR1 is LGHNA and CDR2 YSLEER. CDR3 length: 15 residues. V was trimmed by 2 bases and J by 4 bases, leaving 15 bases between them. This CDR3 reads CASSQMGGQNYEQYV. CDR3 coding DNA: TGCGCCAGCAGCCAAATGGGGGGGCAAAATTACGAGCAGTACGTC.

In its sample, this clonotype was seen many times. The chain carries TRBV20-1 and TRBJ1-5, with D unclear. Germline CDR1 DFQATT, CDR2 SNEGSKA (reference sequence). V was pared by 3 bases and J by 5 bases, with 11 bases between. This CDR3 spans 13 amino acids. The CDR3 DNA is TGCAGTGCTAGCGTATCAGGCGATCAGCCCCAGCATTTT. Translating it yields CSASVSGDQPQHF.

The V and J genes are TRBV5-5 and TRBJ2-7; D is undetermined. Germline-derived CDR1 and CDR2 are SGHKS and YYEKEE (reference sequence). This CDR3 has 14 amino acids. V was clipped by 4 bases and J by 1 base, with 12 bases between them. This chain's CDR3 is CASSPWVGSYEQYV. CDR3 coding DNA: TGTGCCAGCAGCCCTTGGGTTGGGTCCTACGAGCAGTACGTC.

The chain recombines TRBV5-1 with TRBJ2-5; 7 bases map to TRBD1. This CDR3 has 15 amino acids. V was pared by 1 base and J by 2 bases, with 5 bases of the junction left unmatched. Germline CDR1 and CDR2: SGHRS and YFSETQ. The CDR3 region has the DNA TGCGCCAGCAGCTTGTTGGGGACAGTACAAGAGACCCAGTACTTC. Amino acids: CASSLLGTVQETQYF.

This clonotype was detected only a few times. The J gene is TRBJ2-4, the V gene TRBV29-1, with no clear D. In germline, CDR1 is SQVTM, CDR2 ANQGSEA. V was pared by 7 bases and J by 0 bases, with 10 bases between. The length of the CDR3 is 13 residues. The CDR3 DNA sequence: TGCAGCGGTTCGGACCTAGCCAAAAACATTCAGTACTTC. Translation: CSGSDLAKNIQYF.

This clonotype was observed a few times. The gene calls are TRBV7-6 and TRBJ2-1; 8 positions match TRBD1. Germline trimming cut 4 bases from V and 6 bases from J; bases unmatched to any gene: 8. Per germline, CDR1 SGHVS and CDR2 FNYEAQ. The length of the CDR3 is 15 residues. The CDR3 nucleotides are TGTGCCAGCAGCTATGGACAGGGCATGAGCAATGAGCAGTTCTTC. Translated: CASSYGQGMSNEQFF.

This clonotype was counted at least ten times. V gene TRBV5-1 combines with J gene TRBJ1-3; 7 bases align to TRBD1. CDR3 length: 14 amino acids. CDR1 is SGHRS and CDR2 is YFSETQ in the germline V gene. After removal of 6 bases from V and 9 bases from J, the junction contained 12 bases not matched to a gene. CDR3 DNA sequence: TGCGCCAGCACGCCTGGGACAGCCGAGGGCACCATATATTTT. Translated, it gives CASTPGTAEGTIYF.

The chain recombines TRBV29-1 with TRBJ2-6; 8 bases line up with TRBD1. The CDR3 has 19 residues. The V gene's germline CDR1 is SQVTM and CDR2 ANQGSEA. Trimming took 0 bases from V and 0 from J; bases not matched to a gene: 10. DNA of the CDR3: TGCAGCGTTGAAGATAGGCCCCAGGGGGCTTTCTCTGGGGCCAACGTCCTGACTTTC. Amino acids: CSVEDRPQGAFSGANVLTF. Full variable domain (rest looked up from reference TRBV29-1 and TRBJ2-6): SAVISQKPSRDICQRGTSLTIQCQVDSQVTMMFWYRQQPGQSLTLIATANQGSEATYESGFVIDKFPISRPNLTFSTLTVSNMSPEDSSIYLCSVEDRPQGAFSGANVLTFGAGSRLTVL.

Ten or more counts support this clonotype. J is TRBJ2-7 and V is TRBV20-1; weak D call: TRBD2 (5 bases). V was pared by 3 bases and J by 0 bases, with 15 bases between. The CDR3 is made up of 15 amino acids. The germline CDR1 and CDR2 sequences are DFQATT and SNEGSKA (reference sequence). The CDR3 DNA reads TGCAGTGCTAGGGGCCCGGGGTCTAGCTCCTACGAGCAGTACGTC. Translated, it gives CSARGPGSSSYEQYV.

This chain joins TRBV7-2 and TRBJ2-1; 8 bases agree with TRBD2. Germline values: CDR1 SGHTA, CDR2 FQGNSA. This CDR3 spans 16 amino acids. The V gene end was trimmed by 3 bases and the J gene end by 2 bases; junction bases not matched to a gene: 6. The CDR3 region has the DNA TGTGCCAGCAGCTTGAAGCGGGGGCCAACCTACAATGAGCAGTTCTTC. This codes for CASSLKRGPTYNEQFF.

This clonotype was observed once. This chain joins TRBV6-5 and TRBJ2-5; D is possibly TRBD2 (6 bases). The germline V and J ends were trimmed by 2 bases and 4 bases, with 17 bases remaining between them. CDR1 MNHEY and CDR2 SVGAGI come from the germline V gene. This CDR3 is 16 amino acids long. In DNA form, the CDR3 reads TGTGCCAGCAGTTACGGGGTTCGGGGGACGATAGAGACCCAGTACTTC. The encoded protein is CASSYGVRGTIETQYF.

This clonotype was detected ten times or more. The chain joins TRBV23-1 to TRBJ2-7, with D possibly matching TRBD2 (6 bases). TRBV23-1 is treated as an ORF (open reading frame) with a function not yet certain. This CDR3 contains 16 residues. V lost 1 base, J lost 6 bases, and 19 bases lay in between. CDR3 nucleotides: TGCGCCAGCAGTCAATTTCAATCACCAGCGGGTCCCGAGCAGTACTTC. Amino acid sequence: CASSQFQSPAGPEQYF.

Ten or more counts support this clonotype. The genes are TRBV6-1 and TRBJ2-3; tentatively, D is TRBD1 (6 bases). Germline values: CDR1 MNHNS, CDR2 SASEGT. The CDR3 sequence is 14 residues long. Trimming left V 8 bases short and J 1 base short, with 13 bases between. CDR3 sequence reads: CASLWNRGTDTQYF. The CDR3 DNA is TGTGCCAGCTTATGGAACAGGGGCACAGATACGCAGTATTTT.

This clonotype was seen a handful of times. The chain has TRBV5-4 and TRBJ2-1; 8 bases are a match to TRBD2. The trim removed 0 bases at V and 5 bases at J, leaving 7 bases unmatched. This CDR3 has 16 residues. CDR1 and CDR2 from the germline V gene are SGHNT and YYREEE (reference sequence). The CDR3 nucleotides read TGTGCCAGCAGCTTGGAGCCGCGGGGGGCCAACAATGAGCAGTTCTTC. This encodes CASSLEPRGANNEQFF.

This clonotype came up many times. The V and J genes are TRBV10-3 and TRBJ2-2; 10 positions agree with TRBD1. CDR1 is ENHRY and CDR2 is SYGVKD in the germline V gene. The CDR3 extends over 16 amino acids. Trimming at V came to 5 bases and at J to 7 bases, leaving 10 bases not matched to a gene. The CDR3 DNA sequence: TGTGCCATCAGTTCCGGCCCGGGACAGGGGATCGGGGAGCTGTTTTTT. Amino acids: CAISSGPGQGIGELFF.

The CDR3 spells CASSAGGRTGELFF. The CDR3 DNA follows: TGCGCCAGCAGCGCCGGGGGACGTACCGGGGAGCTGTTTTTT. The V call is TRBV5-1, the J call TRBJ2-2; D is perhaps TRBD2 (6 bases). The V gene's germline CDR1 is SGHRS and CDR2 YFSETQ. The CDR3 runs 14 residues. V lost 4 bases, J lost 5 bases, and 12 bases lay in between.

This clonotype was counted many times. The gene calls are TRBV6-2 or TRBV6-3 and TRBJ2-5; 8 positions match TRBD2. After removal of 5 bases from V and 7 bases from J, the junction contained 9 bases not matched to a gene. CDR3 length: 14 amino acids. Looked up from germline, CDR1 is MNHEY and CDR2 is SVGEGT. The DNA for the CDR3 is TGTGCCAGCAGTCGCGCGACTAGCGAGGGGACCCAGTACTTC. Its protein product is CASSRATSEGTQYF.

The sample holds many counts of this clonotype. This chain's CDR3 is CASTKGQGNYGYTF. In nucleotides, the CDR3 is TGTGCCAGCACTAAGGGCCAAGGAAACTATGGCTACACCTTC. The chain employs TRBV12-3 or TRBV12-4 and TRBJ1-2, with no clear D. The CDR3 sequence is 14 residues long. The V end lost 7 bases, the J end lost 2 bases, and 14 bases lay between the germline ends.

The rearrangement joins TRBV4-3 to TRBJ1-5, with unresolved D. V lost 8 bases and J 6 bases, leaving 17 bases between the germline ends. Germline CDR1 and CDR2: LGHNA and YSLEER. The CDR3 spans 14 residues. The CDR3 DNA is TGCGCCAGCTCTTCGCGGACTGGAGGTCAGCCCCAGCATTTT. It is translated as CASSSRTGGQPQHF.

There are many counts of this clonotype. This chain joins TRBV7-6 and TRBJ2-7; TRBD1 matches at 9 bases. The germline V gene has CDR1 SGHVS and CDR2 FNYEAQ. J was trimmed by 6 bases and V by 1 base; bases with no gene match: 4. The CDR3 runs to 14 residues. CDR3 residues: CASSLDRGRGEQYF. In DNA form, the CDR3 reads TGTGCCAGCAGCTTAGACAGGGGGCGCGGCGAGCAGTACTTC.